This TCR beta chain appears in the sequencing data of a study of blood T cell repertoires in COVID-19. Study details: COVID-19 samples, acute and convalescent, were from the United States, Italy and Spain. From T cells, B-cell-depleted T cells, or PBMCs came the material, which was cDNA or gDNA.

Trimming removed 6 bases from V and 0 bases from J, with 11 bases in between. Looked up from germline, CDR1 is SNHLY and CDR2 is FYNNEI. This CDR3 is built from 14 residues. Per the authors' pipeline: Amplification of reference gene primers provided the estimated nucleated cell counts. Method: immunoSEQ multiplex PCR; TCRdb's copy keeps in-frame clones and lacks some. D and trimming were read from the DNA, whereas the V and J calls and clone size are those reported in that table. Found here are 180,000 or so clones, around 79% of them singletons; the top ten hold roughly 14%. This rearrangement joins TRBV2 to TRBJ1-1, with D possibly TRBD1 on 5 matching bases. The source is a man between 45 and 60 years old who had recovered from COVID-19. Source material: peripheral blood. CDR3 loop: CASRTSGLNTEAFF. Written as DNA, the CDR3 is TGTGCCAGCAGAACCTCAGGGTTGAACACTGAAGCTTTCTTT. Supplemented by reference TRBV2 and TRBJ1-1, the full variable domain reads EPEVTQTPSHQVTQMGQEVILRCVPISNHLYFYWYRQILGQKVEFLVSFYNNEISEKSEIFDDQFSVERPDGSNFTLKIRSTKLEDSAMYFCASRTSGLNTEAFFGQGTRLTVV.